The T cell receptor (beta chain) described here comes from a study of cytomegalovirus exposure and HLA in healthy donors. Comments on this clone: No antigen is known for it.

Use of 60 Vbeta and 13 Jbeta primers characterized the PCR. TCRdb keeps only in-frame clones here, not all; method: immunoSEQ multiplex PCR. This table holds some 180,000 clones, 70% to 80% found once. Study-level results: The authors listed over 150 TCR beta chains as cytomegalovirus-associated. Common viral pathogens seemed, in a later analysis, to connect with several of the most significant clusters. CMV antigen specificity was confirmed in vitro for a few CMV-associated chains. TCR beta sequences reportedly predicted most subjects' HLA-A and HLA-B alleles accurately.

The sequence derives from a woman aged 60-75 years in good health and CMV-seropositive. Sequencing used PBMCs.

CDR3 sequence (DNA): TGTGCCAGCAGTCCCCTCAACGGGGAGAACACTGAAGCTTTCTTT. It codes for CASSPLNGENTEAFF. The chain uses TRBV27 and TRBJ1-1; the D is unclear. Looked up from germline, CDR1 is MNHEY and CDR2 is SMNVEV (reference sequence). Trimming cost V 5 bases and J 1 base, with 14 bases left between them. CDR3 size: 15 residues.